The source of this T cell receptor beta chain is a study of CD8 T cells in Susac syndrome. The germline V gene encodes CDR1 DFQATT and CDR2 SNEGSKA (reference sequence). CDR3 size: 13 residues. The ends were cut back, 0 bases at V and 7 bases at J, with 10 bases in the middle. Random hexamers served to reverse transcribe roughly 0.45 to 1 ug RNA. Amplification of the TCR beta CDR3 was carried out by immunoSEQ multiplex PCR, which spanned a total of 54 Vbeta and 13 Jbeta segments. TCRdb re-called the immunoSEQ multiplex PCR reads with MiXCR, one entry per CDR3 protein. The data show approximately 170,000 distinct CDR3 sequences, just over 90% seen once. In blood CD8+ and CD4+ T cells, TCR beta underwent sequencing. Controls were age- and sex-matched healthy donors. Negative isolation yielded CD8+ and CD4+ T cells; FACS enriched TEMRA cells.

Sequencing was performed on CD4+ T cells from PBMCs. This TCR was recovered from a human donor in good health. The gene calls are TRBV20-1 and TRBJ1-5, with D perhaps matching TRBD1 (5 bases). CDR3 amino acids: CSAREGGGQPQHF. CDR3 coding DNA: TGCAGTGCTAGAGAGGGGGGGGGACAGCCCCAGCATTTT.